This T cell receptor beta chain was captured by sequencing in a study of CD8+ T cells in alopecia areata. About the study: The drug, oral tofacitinib, was given to treated patients at 5 to 10 mg twice daily.

After isolation, RNA underwent reverse transcription to generate cDNA as the sequencing template. Produced via immunoSEQ multiplex PCR; TCRdb's table is partial and in-frame only. The sample consists of under 350,000 clones, 58% of them appearing once. Study results and limitations: Many expanded lesional clones remained in scalp and blood on tofacitinib.

Regarding treatment: oral pan-JAK inhibitor, 5-10 mg twice daily. Germline trimming cut 4 bases from V and 6 bases from J; bases unmatched to any gene: 2. The CDR3 sequence is 13 residues long. Germline V gene lookup returns CDR1 SGHAT and CDR2 FQDESV (reference sequence). Note on this clone: Its target is not known.

The sequencing used CD4+ T cells sorted from blood, collected at week 24, from a patient treated with tofacitinib. The J gene is TRBJ2-1, the V gene TRBV11-1, with 8 bases that match TRBD1. This TCR came from a human donor with alopecia areata. This chain's CDR3 is CASSSDRANEQFF. The DNA of the CDR3 is TGTGCCAGCAGCTCGGACAGGGCCAATGAGCAGTTCTTC. Drawing the rest from reference TRBV11-1 and TRBJ2-1, the complete variable domain is EAEVAQSPRYKITEKSQAVAFWCDPISGHATLYWYRQILGQGPELLVQFQDESVVDDSQLPKDRFSAERLKGVDSTLKIQPAELGDSAMYLCASSSDRANEQFFGPGTRLTVL.